The next 22 T cell receptor beta chains were all read from a single sample in a study of B cell selection in AIRE deficiency. CD4+CD127+ cells were sorted as the conventional CD4 T cells. Sequencing was performed with immunoSEQ multiplex PCR; in TCRdb, only in-frame clones are kept and a portion is missing. The sample shows 20,000 to 25,000 clones, around 97% of them seen only once. The sequencing input was conventional CD4+ T cells sorted from PBMCs. Receptors were obtained from a human donor with AIRE deficiency.

The CDR3 loop is CASSYLRILTGELFF. Written as DNA, the CDR3 is TGTGCCAGCAGTTACTTGCGGATCCTCACCGGGGAGCTGTTTTTT. The chain employs TRBV6-5 and TRBJ2-2, with D unresolved. There are 15 residues in the CDR3. V lost 1 base and J lost 4, with 10 bases in between. Germline V gene data show CDR1 as MNHEY and CDR2 as SVGAGI.

The rearrangement joins TRBV6-5 to TRBJ2-3, with D uncertain. With 2 bases removed from V and 4 bases from J, the gap between germline ends came to 16 bases. This CDR3 region has 16 residues. The V gene's germline CDR1 is MNHEY and CDR2 SVGAGI. The CDR3 sequence is CASSYHVAGQPDTQYF. CDR3 sequence (DNA): TGTGCCAGCAGTTACCATGTTGCCGGTCAGCCAGATACGCAGTATTTT.

The chain recombines TRBV6-5 with TRBJ1-6, with no clear D. Germline CDR1 reads MNHEY; CDR2 reads SVGAGI. The CDR3 contains 13 residues. Trimming left V 5 bases short and J 5 bases short, with 7 bases between. CDR3 DNA sequence: TGTGCCAGCAGTCTGGGGAATAATTCACCCCTCCACTTT. Protein: CASSLGNNSPLHF.

J is TRBJ2-1 and V is TRBV7-2, with TRBD2 identical over 7 bases. V lost 5 bases to trimming and J lost 6 bases; unmatched junction nucleotides: 1. The V gene's germline CDR1 is SGHTA and CDR2 FQGNSA. CDR3 size: 12 residues. As DNA, the CDR3 is TGTGCCAGCAGCCCTAGCGGCAATGAGCAGTTCTTC. Amino acid sequence: CASSPSGNEQFF.

The CDR3 is CSARHTEAFF. CDR3 in DNA: TGCAGTGCTAGGCATACTGAAGCTTTCTTT. This chain links TRBV20-1 with TRBJ1-1, with D unresolved. The CDR3 is 10 residues long. CDR1 is DFQATT, CDR2 SNEGSKA, per germline (reference sequence). Deletions cut 3 bases from V and 5 bases from J, with 4 bases between.

This clone has a single count. The CDR3 loop reads CASSLVGGEGEKLFF. As DNA, the CDR3 is TGTGCCAGCAGCTTGGTAGGGGGCGAGGGGGAAAAACTGTTTTTT. This chain uses TRBV5-6 with TRBJ1-4; 7 bases match TRBD1. The J segment lost 8 bases and the V segment lost 0 bases, leaving 7 bases of the junction unmatched. This CDR3 comprises 15 residues. Germline V gene sequence: CDR1 SGHDT, CDR2 YYEEEE. Using reference TRBV5-6 and TRBJ1-4 for the parts outside the CDR3, the full variable domain is DAGVTQSPTHLIKTRGQQVTLRCSPKSGHDTVSWYQQALGQGPQFIFQYYEEEERQRGNFPDRFSGHQFPNYSSELNVNALLLGDSALYLCASSLVGGEGEKLFFGSGTQLSVL.

The V call is TRBV7-2, the J call TRBJ2-7; 7 positions match TRBD2. Germline V CDR1 and CDR2: SGHTA, FQGNSA. The CDR3 runs to 14 residues. Trimming took 1 base from V and 7 from J; bases not matched to a gene: 7. The CDR3: CASSLEGGPREQYF. The CDR3 coding sequence is TGTGCCAGCAGCTTAGAGGGAGGGCCAAGGGAGCAGTACTTC. The full variable domain, rest sourced from reference TRBV7-2 and TRBJ2-7, is GAGVSQSPSNKVTEKGKDVELRCDPISGHTALYWYRQSLGQGLEFLIYFQGNSAPDKSGLPSDRFSAERTGGSVSTLTIQRTQQEDSAVYLCASSLEGGPREQYFGPGTRLTVT.

This clone showed up just once. This chain links TRBV28 with TRBJ1-5, with 7 positions matching TRBD1. This CDR3 spans 17 amino acids. Germline V lookup: CDR1 MDHEN, CDR2 SYDVKM. The V and J ends lost 6 bases and 0 bases, in that order; junction bases with no gene match: 11. In DNA, the CDR3 is TGTGCCAGCAGCACCCCGGGACAGCGATATAGCAATCAGCCCCAGCATTTT. Residues: CASSTPGQRYSNQPQHF.

The gene calls are TRBV18 and TRBJ1-1, with TRBD1 matching over 8 bases. In germline, CDR1 is KGHSH, CDR2 LQKENI. J was trimmed by 1 base and V by 2 bases; bases with no gene match: 6. This CDR3 is built from 16 residues. DNA of the CDR3: TGTGCCAGCTCACCAGAACCGGACAGGGAGAACACTGAAGCTTTCTTT. Its translation: CASSPEPDRENTEAFF.

The chain employs TRBV5-8 and TRBJ2-3; 12 nucleotides agree with TRBD2. J lost 4 bases, V lost 0 bases, and 3 bases had no gene match. Germline values: CDR1 SGHTS, CDR2 YDEGEE. This CDR3 contains 16 residues. CDR3 bases: TGTGCCAGCAGCTTGGACCTAGCGGGAGGGGCAGATACGCAGTATTTT. This sequence encodes CASSLDLAGGADTQYF.

This clone was seen a single time. The chain carries TRBV7-2 and TRBJ2-7; unclear D gene. Germline-derived CDR1 and CDR2 are SGHTA and FQGNSA. Trimming took 2 bases from V and 4 from J, leaving 12 bases between them. This CDR3 region has 14 residues. CDR3 DNA: TGTGCCAGCAGCTTACCGGGCCTGGGGTACGAGCAGTACTTC. This gives the protein CASSLPGLGYEQYF.

The V gene is TRBV25-1, the J gene TRBJ2-3; 12 positions match TRBD2. V gave up 2 bases and J gave up 0 bases; unmatched junction bases: 0. The germline V gene has CDR1 MGHDK and CDR2 SYGVNS. The CDR3 totals 16 residues. CDR3 residues: CASSEGTSGSTDTQYF. The CDR3 DNA follows: TGTGCCAGCAGTGAAGGGACTAGCGGGAGCACAGATACGCAGTATTTT.

The chain couples TRBV28 to TRBJ1-3, with TRBD1 matching over 7 bases. Germline V lookup: CDR1 MDHEN, CDR2 SYDVKM. The CDR3 covers 11 residues. V lost 9 bases to trimming and J lost 16 bases; unmatched junction nucleotides: 12. In nucleotides, the CDR3 is TGTGCCAGTCGAGGGGGCCCAAATCCTTATTTT. Encoded protein: CASRGGPNPYF. Filled out from reference TRBV28 and TRBJ1-3, the complete variable domain reads DVKVTQSSRYLVKRTGEKVFLECVQDMDHENMFWYRQDPGLGLRLIYFSYDVKMKEKGDIPEGYSVSREKKERFSLILESASTNQTSMYLCASRGGPNPYFGEGSWLTVV.

The chain recombines TRBV5-1 with TRBJ2-7; 14 nucleotides match TRBD2. Germline CDR1 reads SGHRS; CDR2 reads YFSETQ. This CDR3 is 15 amino acids long. V shed 4 bases, J shed 2 bases, and the junction held 2 bases outside the gene matches. The CDR3 DNA follows: TGCGCCAGCAGCCCGGGACTAGCGGGAGCCTACGAGCAGTACTTC. Its protein is CASSPGLAGAYEQYF.

The chain combines TRBV6-5 with TRBJ1-2, with 7 bases aligning to TRBD1. J gave up 4 bases and V 5 bases, and 10 bases lay outside the gene matches. The CDR3 runs 15 residues. Looked up from germline, CDR1 is MNHEY and CDR2 is SVGAGI. CDR3 in DNA: TGTGCCAGCAGTAGGGGACAGATAGTCTTCTATGGCTACACCTTC. The encoded protein is CASSRGQIVFYGYTF.

The gene calls are TRBV18 and TRBJ1-5, with 8 bases that match TRBD1. The trim removed 5 bases at V and 5 bases at J, leaving 2 bases unmatched. There are 13 residues in the CDR3. Germline V CDR1 and CDR2: KGHSH, LQKENI. The CDR3 loop is CASSDRGHQPQHF. DNA for the CDR3: TGTGCCAGCTCAGACAGGGGCCATCAGCCCCAGCATTTT.

This clone was recorded once. V and J are TRBV6-7 and TRBJ1-2; no firm D call. TRBV6-7 qualifies as an ORF whose function is uncertain. The length of the CDR3 is 13 residues. With 8 bases removed from V and 4 bases from J, the gap between germline ends came to 14 bases. In nucleotides, the CDR3 is TGTGCCAGCCGTCCAATCGGACCCTATGGCTACACCTTC. Its translation is CASRPIGPYGYTF.

The chain is built from TRBV30 and TRBJ1-3; no reliable D call. Germline V gives CDR1 GTSNPN, CDR2 SVGIG (reference sequence). With 3 bases removed from V and 0 bases from J, the gap between germline ends came to 3 bases. The CDR3 consists of 12 residues. Written as DNA, the CDR3 is TGTGCCTGGAGGGACTCTGGAAACACCATATATTTT. Protein sequence: CAWRDSGNTIYF. Using reference TRBV30 and TRBJ1-3 for the parts outside the CDR3, the full variable domain is SQTIHQWPATLVQPVGSPLSLECTVEGTSNPNLYWYRQAAGRGLQLLFYSVGIGQISSEVPQNLSASRPQDRQFILSSKKLLLSDSGFYLCAWRDSGNTIYFGEGSWLTVV.

The genes are TRBV7-2 and TRBJ2-1, with D possibly matching TRBD2 (5 bases). The CDR3 runs to 16 residues. Trimming took off 1 base at V and 4 bases at J, with 14 bases between the two ends. Germline values: CDR1 SGHTA, CDR2 FQGNSA. In DNA, the CDR3 is TGTGCCAGCAGCTTAGTCCGCCTAGCCGTATACAATGAGCAGTTCTTC. Its translation: CASSLVRLAVYNEQFF.

The rearrangement uses TRBV27 and TRBJ1-2, with D possibly matching TRBD1 (6 bases). Germline values: CDR1 MNHEY, CDR2 SMNVEV (reference sequence). With 3 bases removed from V and 5 bases from J, the gap between germline ends came to 13 bases. CDR3 length: 14 amino acids. CDR3 sequence reads: CASSFHRQAYGYTF. The CDR3 nucleotides are TGTGCCAGCAGTTTTCATCGACAGGCGTATGGCTACACCTTC.

This chain's CDR3 is CASYRARTDTQYF. For the CDR3, the DNA is TGTGCCAGCTATCGGGCCCGCACAGATACGCAGTATTTT. The chain has TRBV28 and TRBJ2-3; no clear D gene. The CDR3 spans 13 residues. The V and J ends lost 8 bases and 1 base respectively, with 10 bases between them. Germline CDR1 is MDHEN and CDR2 is SYDVKM.

V and J are TRBV19 and TRBJ1-1, with 7 bases identical to TRBD1. The CDR3 contains 14 residues. V lost 10 bases, J lost 0 bases, and 8 bases stayed unmatched. Germline V lookup: CDR1 LNHDA, CDR2 SQIVND (reference sequence). The CDR3 DNA sequence: TGTGCCACCTCGGGACAGACTATGAACACTGAAGCTTTCTTT. It is translated as CATSGQTMNTEAFF.